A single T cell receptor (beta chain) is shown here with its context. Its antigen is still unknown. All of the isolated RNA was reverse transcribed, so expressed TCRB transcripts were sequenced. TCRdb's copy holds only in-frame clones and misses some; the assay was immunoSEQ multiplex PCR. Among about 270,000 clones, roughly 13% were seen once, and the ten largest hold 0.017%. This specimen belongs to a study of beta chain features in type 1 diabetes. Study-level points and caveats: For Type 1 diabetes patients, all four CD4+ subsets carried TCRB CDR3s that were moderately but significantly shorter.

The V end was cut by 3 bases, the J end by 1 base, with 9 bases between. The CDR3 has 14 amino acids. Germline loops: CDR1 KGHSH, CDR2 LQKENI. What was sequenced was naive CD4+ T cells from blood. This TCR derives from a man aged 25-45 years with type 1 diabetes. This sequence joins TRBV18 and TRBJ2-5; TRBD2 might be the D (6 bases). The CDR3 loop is CASSPLGGQETQYF. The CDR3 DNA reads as TGTGCCAGCTCACCCCTGGGGGGCCAAGAGACCCAGTACTTC. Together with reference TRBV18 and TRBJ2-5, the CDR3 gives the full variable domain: NAGVMQNPRHLVRRRGQEARLRCSPMKGHSHVYWYRQLPEEGLKFMVYLQKENIIDESGMPKERFSAEFPKEGPSILRIQQVVRGDSAAYFCASSPLGGQETQYFGPGTRLLVL.